These 25 T cell receptor beta chains were sequenced from one sample in a study of T-cell reconstitution after alpha-beta-depleted transplantation in children. This sample's TCRbeta library carried unique molecular identifier barcodes. TCRdb used MiXCR to reprocess the PCR reads, holding one entry per CDR3 protein. The sample has 500,000 or so distinct CDR3 sequences; 30% to 35% are singletons. The specimen comprised PBMCs from the stem cell graft donor, sampled from the stem cell graft. These receptors originate from a human donor who donated a stem cell graft to a child with aplastic anemia.

The chain has TRBV18 and TRBJ1-3; TRBD1 aligns across 10 bases. The V gene's germline CDR1 is KGHSH and CDR2 LQKENI. The ends lost 3 bases at V and 0 bases at J; junction bases unmatched: 5. This CDR3 has 17 amino acids. The CDR3 region is CASSPGTGASSGNTIYF. The CDR3 region has the DNA TGTGCCAGCTCACCCGGGACAGGGGCCAGCTCTGGAAACACCATATATTTT.

The chain's CDR3 is CASKLKGSTDTQYF. CDR3 nucleotides: TGTGCCAGCAAATTAAAGGGAAGCACAGATACGCAGTATTTT. J is TRBJ2-3 and V is TRBV27; D is unclear. Germline CDR1 MNHEY, CDR2 SMNVEV (reference sequence). The CDR3 is 14 residues long. Trimming cost V 7 bases and J 0 bases, with 11 bases left between them.

V gene TRBV6-1 combines with J gene TRBJ2-1; TRBD2 agrees at 8 bases. The CDR3 sequence is 14 residues long. CDR1 is MNHNS, CDR2 SASEGT, per germline. The trim removed 6 bases at V and 7 bases at J, leaving 8 bases unmatched. The CDR3 reads CASRWGLEGNEQFF. The CDR3 DNA reads TGTGCCAGCAGATGGGGACTAGAGGGGAATGAGCAGTTCTTC.

The chain has TRBV29-1 and TRBJ2-3, with D possibly being TRBD1 (5 bases). With 7 bases removed from V and 4 bases from J, the gap between germline ends came to 12 bases. CDR3 length: 12 residues. Germline V gene data show CDR1 as SQVTM and CDR2 as ANQGSEA. The CDR3 DNA reads TGCAGCGCCAGGGTTGCAGCAGATACGCAGTATTTT. This encodes CSARVAADTQYF.

The chain employs TRBV20-1 and TRBJ2-4, with TRBD2 matching 8 bases. Germline loops: CDR1 DFQATT, CDR2 SNEGSKA (reference sequence). The CDR3 spans 16 residues. V shed 3 bases, J shed 6 bases, and the junction held 13 bases outside the gene matches. Here the CDR3 reads CSASPPSGLAGNIQYF. CDR3 sequence (DNA): TGCAGTGCTAGTCCGCCTAGCGGGCTGGCTGGAAACATTCAGTACTTC.

There are a few counts of this clonotype. This chain uses TRBV4-2 with TRBJ2-2, with 11 bases lining up with TRBD2. The CDR3 totals 15 residues. The V and J ends lost 4 bases and 7 bases, in that order; junction bases with no gene match: 5. From germline, CDR1 is LGHNA and CDR2 YNFKEQ. The CDR3 coding sequence is TGTGCCAGCAGCCTAGCGGGAGGGCACGACGGGGAGCTGTTTTTT. Its protein product is CASSLAGGHDGELFF.

The rearrangement uses TRBV13 and TRBJ2-5; 11 bases align to TRBD2. Unmatched junction bases numbered 13, after V lost 5 bases and J lost 5 bases. The CDR3 covers 17 residues. Germline V gene data show CDR1 as PRHDT and CDR2 as FYEKMQ (reference sequence). CDR3 DNA sequence: TGTGCCAGCAGCCCCCGGCCACTAGCGGGAGACGGGGAGACCCAGTACTTC. Translated: CASSPRPLAGDGETQYF.

This chain joins TRBV20-1 and TRBJ1-2, with D uncertain. Trimming cost V 3 bases and J 6 bases, with 14 bases left between them. The CDR3 contains 13 residues. Per germline, CDR1 DFQATT and CDR2 SNEGSKA (reference sequence). The CDR3 sequence is CSASFLGGHGYTF. The CDR3 DNA reads as TGCAGTGCTAGTTTCCTCGGAGGCCATGGCTACACCTTC.

The chain has TRBV25-1 and TRBJ2-7; D is tentatively TRBD1 or TRBD2 (6 bases each). The length of the CDR3 is 14 residues. The germline CDR1 and CDR2 sequences are MGHDK and SYGVNS. V dropped 5 bases and J dropped 7 bases, with 18 bases sitting between them. CDR3 nucleotides: TGTGCCAGCAGTACAGGGCCACGCGCGGGAGAGCAGTACTTC. Protein product: CASSTGPRAGEQYF.

This chain connects TRBV7-6 to TRBJ2-7; D gene ambiguous. Germline assignment: CDR1 SGHVS and CDR2 FNYEAQ. The CDR3 is 14 residues long. Trimming left V 1 base short and J 4 bases short, with 11 bases between. CDR3 in DNA: TGTGCCAGCAGCTTAGAGGTCAGGAGTTACGAGCAGTACTTC. Translated, it gives CASSLEVRSYEQYF.

The chain couples TRBV20-1 to TRBJ1-1, with 12 bases aligning to TRBD1. The CDR3 is made up of 15 amino acids. The J segment lost 5 bases and the V segment lost 5 bases, leaving 9 bases of the junction unmatched. Germline values: CDR1 DFQATT, CDR2 SNEGSKA (reference sequence). This chain's CDR3 is CSAPSGQGARTEAFF. The CDR3 DNA reads TGCAGTGCTCCCTCGGGACAGGGGGCACGAACTGAAGCTTTCTTT.

This clonotype appeared a few times. The rearrangement joins TRBV6-5 to TRBJ1-1; D is unresolved. Germline V gene lookup returns CDR1 MNHEY and CDR2 SVGAGI. The V end lost 2 bases, the J end lost 1 base, and 8 bases lay between the germline ends. CDR3 size: 14 residues. CDR3 loop: CASSYLDPNTEAFF. CDR3 DNA: TGTGCCAGCAGTTACCTAGATCCGAACACTGAAGCTTTCTTT.

The chain recombines TRBV7-9 with TRBJ1-1; D is undetermined. Germline V gene sequence: CDR1 SEHNR, CDR2 FQNEAQ (reference sequence). The CDR3 loop spans 12 amino acids. Trimming cost V 3 bases and J 7 bases, with 9 bases left between them. The CDR3 DNA is TGTGCCAGCAGCTTGGTGGGAATTGAAGCTTTCTTT. Translating gives CASSLVGIEAFF. Using reference TRBV7-9 and TRBJ1-1 for the parts outside the CDR3, the full variable domain is DTGVSQNPRHKITKRGQNVTFRCDPISEHNRLYWYRQTLGQGPEFLTYFQNEAQLEKSRLLSDRFSAERPKGSFSTLEIQRTEQGDSAMYLCASSLVGIEAFFGQGTRLTVV.

This clonotype was counted only a few times. The chain uses TRBV7-2 and TRBJ2-7; 9 positions agree with TRBD1. This CDR3 region has 14 residues. CDR1 and CDR2 (germline): SGHTA, FQGNSA. J gave up 5 bases and V 5 bases, and 7 bases lay outside the gene matches. Here the CDR3 reads CASSLGQGFDEQYF. The CDR3 bases are TGTGCCAGCAGCCTTGGACAGGGGTTCGACGAGCAGTACTTC.

The rearrangement joins TRBV5-1 to TRBJ1-1; D perhaps matches TRBD1 (6 bases). V lost 3 bases, J lost 1 base, and 13 bases lay in between. CDR3 length: 15 residues. Per the germline V gene, CDR1 is SGHRS and CDR2 is YFSETQ. This CDR3 is CASSWDGTRNTEAFF. CDR3 nucleotide sequence: TGCGCCAGCAGCTGGGATGGGACACGGAACACTGAAGCTTTCTTT.

J is TRBJ2-1 and V is TRBV7-2, with a weak D call TRBD2 (6 bases). V gave up 1 base and J gave up 7 bases, with 14 bases separating them. Germline-derived CDR1 and CDR2 are SGHTA and FQGNSA. The CDR3 runs 15 residues. The CDR3 DNA sequence: TGTGCCAGCAGCTTAGGGGCGGGGCGGGGAAATGAGCAGTTCTTC. It codes for CASSLGAGRGNEQFF.

This clonotype was detected many times. The chain is built from TRBV20-1 and TRBJ2-1; D gene uncertain. The CDR3 is 15 amino acids. Trimming removed 0 bases at V and 7 bases at J, with 16 bases between. In germline, CDR1 is DFQATT, CDR2 SNEGSKA (reference sequence). CDR3 nucleotide sequence: TGCAGTGCTAGAGATCCATGGGTTGGCACGAATGAGCAGTTCTTC. Translation gives CSARDPWVGTNEQFF.

This clonotype came up a few times. This chain uses TRBV6-5 with TRBJ1-5; 10 positions agree with TRBD1. This CDR3 is built from 15 residues. Germline lookup yields CDR1 MNHEY and CDR2 SVGAGI. The ends lost 0 bases at V and 7 bases at J; junction bases unmatched: 3. The CDR3 protein is CASSYSGTGEQPQHF. The CDR3 DNA sequence: TGTGCCAGCAGTTACTCTGGGACAGGGGAACAGCCCCAGCATTTT.

This clonotype was counted a single time. The V gene is TRBV19, the J gene TRBJ2-1, with 8 positions matching TRBD1. The CDR3 totals 14 residues. From germline, CDR1 is LNHDA and CDR2 SQIVND (reference sequence). Losses at the gene ends were 6 bases for V and 10 bases for J; bases not matched to a gene: 11. The CDR3 coding sequence is TGTGCCAGTAGGAAGACAGGGGCCAAAGTCGAGCAGTTCTTC. Protein sequence: CASRKTGAKVEQFF.

The V gene is TRBV5-1, the J gene TRBJ2-1; 7 positions match TRBD2. This CDR3 region has 14 residues. Germline CDR1 and CDR2: SGHRS and YFSETQ. Trimming cost V 4 bases and J 7 bases; bases outside gene matches: 8. Here the CDR3 reads CASSVGGERNEQFF. Here the CDR3 DNA reads TGCGCCAGCAGCGTGGGGGGGGAACGGAATGAGCAGTTCTTC. The variable domain in full, completed from reference TRBV5-1 and TRBJ2-1, reads KAGVTQTPRYLIKTRGQQVTLSCSPISGHRSVSWYQQTPGQGLQFLFEYFSETQRNKGNFPGRFSGRQFSNSRSEMNVSTLELGDSALYLCASSVGGERNEQFFGPGTRLTVL.

The chain carries TRBV6-1 and TRBJ2-7; D possibly uses TRBD1 or TRBD2 (5 bases each). Germline CDR1 reads MNHNS; CDR2 reads SASEGT. V shed 6 bases and J shed 2 bases, with 17 bases lying between them. The CDR3 totals 15 residues. The CDR3 DNA reads as TGTGCCAGCAGACCCACGGTGGGGACCGCCTACGAGCAGTACTTC. As protein: CASRPTVGTAYEQYF.

In this sample, this clonotype turned up once. The rearrangement joins TRBV6-2 or TRBV6-3 to TRBJ2-1, with no clear D. V was pared by 6 bases and J by 7 bases, with 19 bases between. The CDR3 sequence is 15 residues long. CDR1 and CDR2 (germline): MNHEY, SVGEGT. The CDR3 coding sequence is TGTGCCAGCAGCCCCCTTTCGGCTAGTAAGAATGAGCAGTTCTTC. This translates into CASSPLSASKNEQFF.

This clonotype was detected once. The rearrangement uses TRBV28 and TRBJ2-3; D perhaps matches TRBD2 (6 bases). The CDR3 runs to 14 residues. V was shortened by 3 bases and J by 2 bases, with 9 bases between the two germline ends. Germline CDR1 reads MDHEN; CDR2 reads SYDVKM. CDR3 region: CASSLLAITDTQYF. The CDR3 DNA follows: TGTGCCAGCAGTTTGCTAGCGATCACAGATACGCAGTATTTT.

This clonotype has just a few counts. The V gene is TRBV3-1, the J gene TRBJ1-5, with D unresolved. The germline CDR1 and CDR2 sequences are LGHDT and YNNKEL (reference sequence). V gave up 0 bases and J gave up 3 bases, with 6 bases separating them. The CDR3 loop spans 14 amino acids. CDR3 in DNA: TGTGCCAGCAGCCAAGATCTGACCAATCAGCCCCAGCATTTT. Translated, it gives CASSQDLTNQPQHF. The variable domain in full, with the rest retrieved from reference TRBV3-1 and TRBJ1-5, is DTAVSQTPKYLVTQMGNDKSIKCEQNLGHDTMYWYKQDSKKFLKIMFSYNNKELIINETVPNRFSPKSPDKAHLNLHINSLELGDSAVYFCASSQDLTNQPQHFGDGTRLSIL.

This clonotype was counted many times. The rearrangement uses TRBV29-1 and TRBJ2-1; TRBD1 or TRBD2 may be the D gene (5 bases each). The CDR3 runs 17 residues. Trimming shortened V by 1 base and J by 0 bases, and 16 bases separated the two germline ends. Germline CDR1 SQVTM, CDR2 ANQGSEA. The CDR3 DNA is TGCAGCGTTGAAGGGATCCAGGGAGTGAGCTCCTACAATGAGCAGTTCTTC. The encoded protein is CSVEGIQGVSSYNEQFF.